Listed here are 25 T cell receptor beta chains from one sample, sequenced in a study of cytomegalovirus exposure and HLA in healthy donors. Assay used: immunoSEQ multiplex PCR; TCRdb lists only in-frame clones, some missing. This sample has 65,000 or so clones; around 95% occur once, and the top ten carry about 4.4%. The sample comprised PBMCs. The receptors stem from a man between 18 and 35 years old in good health and CMV-seropositive.

The chain links TRBV5-6 to TRBJ2-5, with TRBD2 as a possible D gene (5 bases). Germline V lookup: CDR1 SGHDT, CDR2 YYEEEE. V was trimmed by 6 bases and J by 0 bases, leaving 12 bases between them. This CDR3 region has 14 residues. Here the CDR3 DNA reads TGTGCCAGCAAGGGAGACGTGTACCAAGAGACCCAGTACTTC. Its translation: CASKGDVYQETQYF.

The chain uses TRBV7-2 and TRBJ2-5, with D possibly TRBD1 on 6 matching bases. This CDR3 spans 14 amino acids. V lost 3 bases and J 2 bases, leaving 10 bases between the germline ends. Germline lookup yields CDR1 SGHTA and CDR2 FQGNSA. CDR3 bases: TGTGCCAGCAGCTTGACAGGTTCTCAAGAGACCCAGTACTTC. Its translation: CASSLTGSQETQYF.

The rearrangement uses TRBV18 and TRBJ2-6, with D unresolved. The CDR3 extends over 20 amino acids. The germline V and J ends were trimmed by 5 bases and 0 bases, with 23 bases remaining between them. Per germline, CDR1 KGHSH and CDR2 LQKENI. CDR3 region: CASSESGGATFLSGANVLTF. As DNA, the CDR3 is TGTGCCAGCTCAGAAAGTGGCGGAGCAACGTTCCTCTCTGGGGCCAACGTCCTGACTTTC.

V is TRBV7-2 and J is TRBJ2-7; D is undetermined. V was clipped by 1 base and J by 0 bases, with 7 bases between them. The germline V gene encodes CDR1 SGHTA and CDR2 FQGNSA. The CDR3 consists of 14 residues. CDR3 DNA: TGTGCCAGCAGCTTAGGGAGTGCCTCCTACGAGCAGTACTTC. Translating gives CASSLGSASYEQYF.

CDR3 protein: CALLGQGSNMNTEAFF. The CDR3, as DNA: TGTGCACTCCTGGGACAGGGGAGCAACATGAACACTGAAGCTTTCTTT. The chain couples TRBV30 to TRBJ1-1; 10 bases agree with TRBD1. The CDR3 sequence is 16 residues long. Per germline, CDR1 GTSNPN and CDR2 SVGIG (reference sequence).

V gene TRBV28 combines with J gene TRBJ1-5; 8 bases fit TRBD1. Looked up from germline, CDR1 is MDHEN and CDR2 is SYDVKM. This CDR3 region has 13 residues. V shed 3 bases, J shed 6 bases, and the junction held 1 base outside the gene matches. The CDR3 spells CASSFRGLQPQHF. The CDR3 bases are TGTGCCAGCAGTTTCAGGGGGCTTCAGCCCCAGCATTTT. Complete variable domain (other parts from reference TRBV28 and TRBJ1-5): DVKVTQSSRYLVKRTGEKVFLECVQDMDHENMFWYRQDPGLGLRLIYFSYDVKMKEKGDIPEGYSVSREKKERFSLILESASTNQTSMYLCASSFRGLQPQHFGDGTRLSIL.

The chain carries TRBV10-1 and TRBJ2-1; D possibly corresponds to TRBD2 (7 bases). Germline V gives CDR1 WNHNN, CDR2 SYGVQD (reference sequence). The CDR3 length is 15 residues. V was trimmed by 6 bases and J by 2 bases, leaving 14 bases between them. CDR3 loop: CASSPGGGPYNEQFF. CDR3 nucleotide sequence: TGCGCCAGCAGCCCGGGCGGGGGCCCCTACAATGAGCAGTTCTTC.

This clone was seen only a few times. The chain uses TRBV6-6 and TRBJ1-2; 7 bases are a match to TRBD1. The CDR3 is made up of 11 amino acids. The junction had 1 base not matched to a gene; V was cut back by 7 bases and J by 5 bases. Germline CDR1 is MNHNY and CDR2 is SVGAGI (reference sequence). CDR3 coding DNA: TGTGCCAGCACGACAGGGTATGGCTACACCTTC. This codes for CASTTGYGYTF.

The chain employs TRBV15 and TRBJ2-1, with TRBD1 identical over 8 bases. The germline V gene has CDR1 LNHNV and CDR2 YYDKDF (reference sequence). The V gene end was trimmed by 5 bases and the J gene end by 8 bases; junction bases not matched to a gene: 8. The CDR3 is 14 residues long. The CDR3 region has the DNA TGTGCCACCAGCCAACGGACAGGGTCATATGAGCAGTTCTTC. Protein: CATSQRTGSYEQFF.

The chain joins TRBV18 to TRBJ1-1, with TRBD1 as a possible D gene (6 bases). CDR1 KGHSH and CDR2 LQKENI come from the germline V gene. The CDR3 is made up of 15 amino acids. Trimming removed 2 bases from V and 4 bases from J, with 14 bases in between. This chain's CDR3 is CASSPSGGLGTEAFF. The CDR3 bases are TGTGCCAGCTCACCAAGCGGGGGCTTGGGCACTGAAGCTTTCTTT.

The chain has TRBV28 and TRBJ2-1, with TRBD2 as a possible D gene (5 bases). The germline CDR1 and CDR2 sequences are MDHEN and SYDVKM. CDR3 length: 16 amino acids. V was clipped by 5 bases and J by 2 bases, with 16 bases between them. CDR3 DNA sequence: TGTGCCAGCAGTCCGATATCTTCCGGGGCCTACAATGAGCAGTTCTTC. Its protein product is CASSPISSGAYNEQFF.

This chain uses TRBV28 with TRBJ1-2; possibly TRBD1 for D (5 bases). CDR1 and CDR2 (germline): MDHEN, SYDVKM. Trimming left V 6 bases short and J 6 bases short, with 14 bases between. The CDR3 runs 13 residues. DNA of the CDR3: TGTGCCAGCAGCCCTAACTGGGGGGATGGCTACACCTTC. Translating it yields CASSPNWGDGYTF.

The V call is TRBV6-1, the J call TRBJ2-7; D is perhaps TRBD1 (5 bases). V lost 6 bases to trimming and J lost 6 bases, with 6 bases between them. Germline V CDR1 and CDR2: MNHNS, SASEGT. The CDR3 has 10 amino acids. DNA for the CDR3: TGTGCCAGCAGAGGGGTCGAGCAGTACTTC. Its translation is CASRGVEQYF.

The chain has TRBV28 and TRBJ1-5, with TRBD1 matching over 7 bases. Trimming cost V 5 bases and J 4 bases; bases outside gene matches: 8. The length of the CDR3 is 15 residues. Germline V lookup: CDR1 MDHEN, CDR2 SYDVKM. The CDR3 reads CASSPGQGGNQPQHF. In nucleotides, the CDR3 is TGTGCCAGCAGTCCAGGTCAGGGGGGAAATCAGCCCCAGCATTTT. Filled out from reference TRBV28 and TRBJ1-5, the complete variable domain reads DVKVTQSSRYLVKRTGEKVFLECVQDMDHENMFWYRQDPGLGLRLIYFSYDVKMKEKGDIPEGYSVSREKKERFSLILESASTNQTSMYLCASSPGQGGNQPQHFGDGTRLSIL.

The chain carries TRBV7-2 and TRBJ2-5, with unresolved D. The V gene's germline CDR1 is SGHTA and CDR2 FQGNSA. CDR3 length: 14 residues. V was pared by 2 bases and J by 4 bases, with 11 bases between. The CDR3 DNA is TGTGCCAGCAGCTTAAACTACCCTGGAGAGACCCAGTACTTC. Translated: CASSLNYPGETQYF.

The chain employs TRBV28 and TRBJ2-4, with 9 positions matching TRBD2. The CDR3 has 18 amino acids. With 4 bases clipped from V and 6 bases from J, the junction kept 16 bases outside the gene matches. CDR1 is MDHEN and CDR2 is SYDVKM in the germline V gene. CDR3 DNA: TGTGCCAGCAGTTCCCCCCCGGGTATAGCGGGGGATTTAAACATTCAGTACTTC. It encodes CASSSPPGIAGDLNIQYF. Filled out from reference TRBV28 and TRBJ2-4, the complete variable domain reads DVKVTQSSRYLVKRTGEKVFLECVQDMDHENMFWYRQDPGLGLRLIYFSYDVKMKEKGDIPEGYSVSREKKERFSLILESASTNQTSMYLCASSSPPGIAGDLNIQYFGAGTRLSVL.

This rearrangement joins TRBV28 to TRBJ2-7; the match to TRBD1 covers 7 bases. From germline, CDR1 is MDHEN and CDR2 SYDVKM. This CDR3 is built from 14 residues. Losses at the gene ends were 3 bases for V and 4 bases for J; bases not matched to a gene: 6. Here the CDR3 DNA reads TGTGCCAGCAGTTTGAGGGAGACAGGGTACGAGCAGTACTTC. Protein sequence: CASSLRETGYEQYF.

V usage is TRBV19 and J usage is TRBJ1-5; TRBD1 aligns across 7 bases. CDR3 length: 13 amino acids. V lost 8 bases, J lost 3 bases, and 4 bases stayed unmatched. The germline gives CDR1 LNHDA, CDR2 SQIVND (reference sequence). CDR3 protein: CASGDRINQPQHF. The CDR3 DNA is TGTGCCAGTGGGGACAGAATCAATCAGCCCCAGCATTTT.

The chain links TRBV27 to TRBJ1-1, with D maybe TRBD1 (5 bases). V lost 2 bases to trimming and J lost 4 bases, with 11 bases between them. The CDR3 contains 14 residues. Per the germline V gene, CDR1 is MNHEY and CDR2 is SMNVEV (reference sequence). The CDR3 DNA reads TGTGCCAGCAGTTTACAGGGTAGTGGCACTGAAGCTTTCTTT. This sequence encodes CASSLQGSGTEAFF.

The chain uses TRBV6-1 and TRBJ1-2; TRBD1 is a possible D gene (5 bases). The CDR3 contains 15 residues. From germline, CDR1 is MNHNS and CDR2 SASEGT. Trimming left V 10 bases short and J 0 bases short, with 18 bases between. Here the CDR3 reads CATHQWGETNYGYTF. The CDR3 DNA reads TGTGCCACCCATCAGTGGGGGGAGACTAACTATGGCTACACCTTC.

The count of this clone is one. The rearrangement links TRBV29-1 to TRBJ1-4, with a tentative D call TRBD1 (5 bases). Germline loops: CDR1 SQVTM, CDR2 ANQGSEA. With 4 bases removed from V and 5 bases from J, the gap between germline ends came to 14 bases. The CDR3 totals 14 residues. DNA of the CDR3: TGCAGCGTTGGACAGATGGCCCCAAATGAAAAACTGTTTTTT. Encoded protein: CSVGQMAPNEKLFF.

This chain joins TRBV10-2 and TRBJ2-7; 9 positions match TRBD1. CDR1 is WSHSY, CDR2 SAAADI, per germline. Trimming cost V 3 bases and J 6 bases; bases outside gene matches: 9. The CDR3 totals 15 residues. The CDR3 is CASSEGTGPFGEQYF. CDR3 in DNA: TGCGCCAGCAGTGAAGGGACAGGGCCCTTTGGCGAGCAGTACTTC.

The rearrangement uses TRBV7-9 and TRBJ2-1, with 12 bases identical to TRBD2. CDR1 is SEHNR, CDR2 FQNEAQ, per germline (reference sequence). The CDR3 runs to 17 residues. V shed 5 bases and J 3 bases; nucleotides not matched to a gene: 8. CDR3 nucleotides: TGTGCCAGCAGCCCCCCAGGGACTAGCGGGCACTACAATGAGCAGTTCTTC. Amino acid sequence: CASSPPGTSGHYNEQFF.

The gene calls are TRBV30 and TRBJ2-5, with a tentative D call TRBD2 (6 bases). CDR1 is GTSNPN and CDR2 is SVGIG in the germline V gene (reference sequence). This CDR3 comprises 12 residues. V shed 4 bases and J shed 0 bases, with 6 bases lying between them. CDR3 in amino acids: CAWTSDQETQYF. The CDR3 nucleotides read TGTGCCTGGACTAGCGACCAAGAGACCCAGTACTTC.

In its sample, this clone was seen once. The chain employs TRBV5-4 and TRBJ1-1; 12 nucleotides line up with TRBD1. Trimming removed 5 bases from V and 6 bases from J; junction bases left unmatched: 5. The germline V gene encodes CDR1 SGHNT and CDR2 YYREEE (reference sequence). The CDR3 runs to 14 residues. The CDR3 loop reads CASRPGQGAAEAFF. DNA for the CDR3: TGTGCCAGCAGACCGGGACAGGGGGCGGCTGAAGCTTTCTTT.